This T cell receptor (beta chain) was recovered during a study of T cell repertoires in cytomegalovirus infection. V lost 5 bases, J lost 4 bases, and 9 bases stayed unmatched. The CDR3 runs to 15 residues. Germline lookup yields CDR1 MNHEY and CDR2 SMNVEV (reference sequence). This clonotype was detected a few times. Its antigen is unknown. TCRdb ran MiXCR on the reads and lists one entry per CDR3 protein. The sample includes around 710,000 distinct CDR3 sequences, 25% to 35% seen only once; the top ten take less than 15%. This rearrangement joins TRBV27 to TRBJ2-7, with 9 bases matching TRBD1. Sequencing used cultured CD8+ T cells from PBMCs, obtained from culture after CMV antigen stimulation. The TCR sequence derives from a human donor in good health (CMV status not recorded). Some clones in this sample may be carry-over from other donors' samples. The CDR3 DNA follows: TGTGCCAGCAGTACCACCGGGACAGGGAGGTACGAGCAGTACTTC. This translates into CASSTTGTGRYEQYF.